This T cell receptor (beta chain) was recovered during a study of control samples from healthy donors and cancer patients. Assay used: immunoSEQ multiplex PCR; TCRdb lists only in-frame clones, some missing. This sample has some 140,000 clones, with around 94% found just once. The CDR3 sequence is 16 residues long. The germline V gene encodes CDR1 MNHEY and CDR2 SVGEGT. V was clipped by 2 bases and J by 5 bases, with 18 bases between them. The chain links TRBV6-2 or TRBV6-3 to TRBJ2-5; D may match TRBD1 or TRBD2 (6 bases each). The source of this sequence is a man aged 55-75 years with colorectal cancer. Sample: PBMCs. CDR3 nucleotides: TGTGCCAGCAGTTACAAGTCGGGGGCCCGGTGGGAGACCCAGTACTTC. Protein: CASSYKSGARWETQYF.